The 16 T cell receptor beta chains below come from one sample, sequenced in a study of glioma-infiltrating T cells. The iRepertoire nested amplicon-rescue multiplex PCR amplified TCR alpha and beta CDR3s from RNA. TCRdb recomputed calls from the multiplex PCR reads with MiXCR, one row per CDR3 protein. The table records around 90,000 distinct CDR3 sequences, roughly 37% of them present only once. The sample was glioma tissue, nonneoplastic brain tissue, or PBMCs (not recorded which). The receptor source for this set is a human donor with low-grade glioma or glioblastoma, undergoing nonglioma brain surgery, or in good health (not recorded which).

This clonotype was picked up many times. The V and J genes are TRBV20-1 and TRBJ2-7, with D perhaps TRBD1 (5 bases). From germline, CDR1 is DFQATT and CDR2 SNEGSKA (reference sequence). Trimming removed 5 bases at V and 7 bases at J, with 12 bases between. The CDR3 consists of 11 residues. DNA for the CDR3: TGCAGTGCTCCGTTGCCAGGGGAGCAGTACTTC. Translation gives CSAPLPGEQYF.

Concerning this clonotype: The junction differs from germline at one of its ends, possibly a read error. The gene calls are TRBV27 and TRBJ2-3; 7 positions match TRBD1. This CDR3 has 13 amino acids. Germline loops: CDR1 MNHEY, CDR2 SMNVEV (reference sequence). CDR3 protein: CATSYSTDRAPYF. CDR3 sequence (DNA): TGTGCCACCAGTTACTCGACTGACAGGGCTCCGTATTTT.

This clonotype was observed once. This clone may be a read error of a much larger clone one base away. Since no conserved phenylalanine or tryptophan closes the CDR3, a read error is the likely cause. The V and J genes are TRBV11-2 and TRBJ2-1; no firm D call. The CDR3 has 13 amino acids. V lost 5 bases and J lost 10, with 15 bases in between. Germline CDR1 SGHAT, CDR2 FQNNGV. CDR3 sequence: CASSQIPHPEQFS. As DNA, the CDR3 is TGTGCCAGCAGCCAAATCCCCCATCCGGAGCAGTTCTCC.

At least ten counts were recorded for this clonotype. The J gene is TRBJ1-1, the V gene TRBV7-2, with D possibly being TRBD1 (6 bases). The V gene lost 4 bases and the J gene lost 3 bases, with 18 bases spanning the gap. Germline V gene lookup returns CDR1 SGHTA and CDR2 FQGNSA. This CDR3 is 16 amino acids long. The CDR3 DNA is TGTGCCAGCAGCTCCCGGTGGGGGCTGTCGGACACTGAAGCTTTCTTT. Translated: CASSSRWGLSDTEAFF.

This chain uses TRBV11-3 with TRBJ1-5, with a weak D call TRBD1 (6 bases). Between the trimmed V and J ends, which lost 2 bases and 5 bases, there was a span of 10 bases. CDR3 length equals 14 residues. Germline CDR1 reads SGHNT; CDR2 reads YENEEA. CDR3 sequence: CASSLQGPDQPQHF. The CDR3 nucleotides are TGTGCCAGCAGCTTACAGGGGCCGGATCAGCCCCAGCATTTT.

In the case of this clonotype: This could be a read error, since a much larger clone is one nucleotide away. The rearrangement uses TRBV7-2 and TRBJ1-3; D unclear. Germline CDR1 and CDR2: SGHTA and FQGNSA. The CDR3 loop spans 16 amino acids. The CDR3 nucleotides are TGTGTCAGCAGCTTAATCGTCCGGGTGAGGGGAAACACCATATATTTT. Its protein product is CVSSLIVRVRGNTIYF.

About this clonotype itself: A junction end diverges from the germline sequence, so it may reflect a read error. This chain links TRBV2 with TRBJ1-1; no clear D gene. CDR3 length: 14 amino acids. Germline CDR1 SNHLY, CDR2 FYNNEI. The CDR3 is CASSGRTMNTEAFF. CDR3 sequence (DNA): TGCGCCAGCAGTGGACGGACCATGAACACTGAAGCTTTCTTT.

The chain employs TRBV4-1 and TRBJ2-7, with 7 bases aligning to TRBD1. The germline CDR1 and CDR2 sequences are MGHRA and YSYEKL. The CDR3 spans 15 residues. The CDR3 DNA reads as TGCGTTAGCAGCCAAGAGCAAAGGACAGGCCACGAGCAGTACTTC. Its protein product is CVSSQEQRTGHEQYF.

This clonotype occurred many times. CDR3 coding DNA: TGTGCCAGCAGCTTGGGTCGGGAGCCCACCTACAATGAGCAGTTCTTC. It yields the protein CASSLGREPTYNEQFF. The chain has TRBV7-9 and TRBJ2-1; D is perhaps TRBD2 (6 bases). V gave up 3 bases and J gave up 2 bases, with 14 bases separating them. From germline, CDR1 is SEHNR and CDR2 FQNEAQ (reference sequence). This CDR3 contains 16 residues.

This chain joins TRBV5-1 and TRBJ2-5; 8 nucleotides line up with TRBD2. Germline assignment: CDR1 SGHRS and CDR2 YFSETQ. The ends lost 6 bases at V and 1 base at J; junction bases unmatched: 8. The CDR3 consists of 15 residues. CDR3 amino acids: CASNPTAGVQETQYF. CDR3 sequence (DNA): TGCGCCAGCAACCCGACAGCGGGGGTCCAAGAGACCCAGTACTTC.

This clonotype has at least ten counts. This rearrangement joins TRBV12-3 or TRBV12-4 to TRBJ2-2, with D tentatively TRBD2 (5 bases). V was shortened by 6 bases and J by 5 bases, with 13 bases between the two germline ends. The CDR3 spans 14 residues. The CDR3 sequence: CASRRRERTGELFF. As DNA, the CDR3 is TGTGCCAGCAGAAGAAGGGAGAGAACCGGGGAGCTGTTTTTT.

This clonotype was detected ten times or more. V is TRBV12-3 or TRBV12-4 and J is TRBJ1-1; TRBD1 agrees at 9 bases. The CDR3 totals 12 residues. V shed 7 bases and J 12 bases; nucleotides not matched to a gene: 9. The CDR3 region is CASTGDRVKPFF. Written as DNA, the CDR3 is TGTGCCAGCACCGGGGACAGGGTTAAACCTTTCTTT.

The V gene is TRBV13, the J gene TRBJ2-7, with 9 bases fitting TRBD2. The CDR3 contains 15 residues. The germline V gene has CDR1 PRHDT and CDR2 FYEKMQ (reference sequence). J lost 7 bases, V lost 5 bases, and 12 bases had no gene match. CDR3 bases: TGTGCCAGCAGCCCTACCGGCGGGGGGGGGTGGGAGCAGTACTTC. It encodes CASSPTGGGGWEQYF.

This clonotype came up many times. The chain joins TRBV7-8 to TRBJ2-7, with 7 positions matching TRBD2. The CDR3 is 18 residues long. Germline V gene sequence: CDR1 SGHVS, CDR2 FQNEAQ. V shed 1 base and J 2 bases; nucleotides not matched to a gene: 14. The CDR3 sequence is CASSLGRGPSGMTYEQYF. Written as DNA, the CDR3 is TGTGCCAGCAGCTTAGGGAGGGGACCGAGCGGGATGACCTACGAGCAGTACTTC.

This clonotype was observed many times. The chain employs TRBV29-1 and TRBJ2-7, with unresolved D. The J call is doubtful: the DNA matches TRBJ2-5 better. From germline, CDR1 is SQVTM and CDR2 ANQGSEA. The CDR3 spans 11 residues. CDR3 sequence: CSVEEGRTQYF. The CDR3 nucleotides read TGCAGCGTTGAAGAGGGCCGGACCCAGTACTTC.

This clonotype has at least ten counts. The chain is built from TRBV7-9 and TRBJ2-7; D remains ambiguous. Germline CDR1 is SEHNR and CDR2 is FQNEAQ (reference sequence). This CDR3 is 13 amino acids long. Trimming cost V 3 bases and J 4 bases, with 10 bases left between them. CDR3: CASSFFSDYEQYF. Written as DNA, the CDR3 is TGTGCCAGCAGCTTTTTCTCGGATTACGAGCAGTACTTC.